Only a few counts were recorded for the clone carrying this T cell receptor beta chain. Its antigen is not known. Chemo-refractory metastatic non-small-cell lung cancer patients received focal radiation with ipilimumab CTLA-4 blockade. This specimen comes from a study of radiotherapy plus CTLA-4 blockade in lung cancer. Overall study: Of the patients, over 15% showed objective responses and more than 30% attained disease control. Overall study results and limits: Reports identified early blood T cell clone dynamics, with interferon-beta, as the best response predictor. TCR clones originating in tumors grew in number in blood after radiotherapy plus ipilimumab.

This CDR3 spans 15 amino acids. Germline loops: CDR1 SNHLY, CDR2 FYNNEI. Trimming removed 0 bases at V and 5 bases at J, with 13 bases between. TCRdb keeps only in-frame clones here, not all; method: immunoSEQ multiplex PCR. This table has some 70,000 clones, roughly 85% appearing once. The sample was peripheral blood, taken from a patient treated with radiotherapy plus ipilimumab. The TCR originated in a human donor with non-small cell lung cancer who had a complete response to radiotherapy plus ipilimumab. The chain couples TRBV2 to TRBJ2-5; tentative D call: TRBD2 (7 bases). The CDR3 region is CASSEAGGPRETQYF. CDR3 DNA sequence: TGTGCCAGCAGTGAAGCGGGGGGGCCCCGGGAGACCCAGTACTTC.